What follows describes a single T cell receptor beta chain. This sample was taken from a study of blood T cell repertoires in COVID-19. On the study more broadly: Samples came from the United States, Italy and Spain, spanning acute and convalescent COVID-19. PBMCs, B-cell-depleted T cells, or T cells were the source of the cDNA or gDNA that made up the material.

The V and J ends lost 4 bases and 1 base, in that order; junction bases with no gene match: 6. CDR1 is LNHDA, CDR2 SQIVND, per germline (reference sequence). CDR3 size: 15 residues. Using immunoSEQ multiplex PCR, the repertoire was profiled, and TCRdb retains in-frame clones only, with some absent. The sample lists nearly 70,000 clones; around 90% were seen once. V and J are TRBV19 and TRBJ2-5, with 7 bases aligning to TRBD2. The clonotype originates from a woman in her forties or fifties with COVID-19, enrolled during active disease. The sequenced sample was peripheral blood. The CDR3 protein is CASSRSSGLQETQYF. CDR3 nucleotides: TGTGCCAGTAGTAGATCTAGCGGCCTCCAAGAGACCCAGTACTTC. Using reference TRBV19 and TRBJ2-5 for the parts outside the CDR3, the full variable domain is DGGITQSPKYLFRKEGQNVTLSCEQNLNHDAMYWYRQDPGQGLRLIYYSQIVNDFQKGDIAEGYSVSREKKESFPLTVTSAQKNPTAFYLCASSRSSGLQETQYFGPGTRLLVL.